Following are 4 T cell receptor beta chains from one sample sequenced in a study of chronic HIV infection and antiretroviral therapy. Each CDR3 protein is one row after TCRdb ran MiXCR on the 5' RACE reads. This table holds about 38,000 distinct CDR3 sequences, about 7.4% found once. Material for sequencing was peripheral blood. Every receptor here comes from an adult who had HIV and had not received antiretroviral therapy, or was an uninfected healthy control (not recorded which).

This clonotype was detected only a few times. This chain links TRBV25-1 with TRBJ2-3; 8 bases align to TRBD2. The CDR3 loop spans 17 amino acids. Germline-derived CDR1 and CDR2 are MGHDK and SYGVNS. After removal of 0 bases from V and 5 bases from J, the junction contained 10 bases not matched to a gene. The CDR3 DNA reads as TGTGCCAGCAGTGAATATCCCCTAGCGGGTCGTGTAGATACGCAGTATTTT. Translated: CASSEYPLAGRVDTQYF.

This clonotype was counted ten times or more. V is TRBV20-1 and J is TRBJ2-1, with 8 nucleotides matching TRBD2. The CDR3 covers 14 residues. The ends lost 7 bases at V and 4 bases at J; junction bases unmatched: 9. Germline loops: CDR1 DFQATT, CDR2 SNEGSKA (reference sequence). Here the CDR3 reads CSVQSGSFYNEQFF. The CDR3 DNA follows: TGCAGTGTCCAAAGCGGGAGCTTTTACAATGAGCAGTTCTTC.

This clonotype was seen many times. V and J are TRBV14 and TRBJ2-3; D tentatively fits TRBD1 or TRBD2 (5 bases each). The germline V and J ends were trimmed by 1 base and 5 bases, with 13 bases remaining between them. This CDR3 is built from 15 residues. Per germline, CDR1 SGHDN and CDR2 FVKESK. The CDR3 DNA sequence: TGTGCCAGCAGCCAAGTAATGGGACGTGGAGATACGCAGTATTTT. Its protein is CASSQVMGRGDTQYF.

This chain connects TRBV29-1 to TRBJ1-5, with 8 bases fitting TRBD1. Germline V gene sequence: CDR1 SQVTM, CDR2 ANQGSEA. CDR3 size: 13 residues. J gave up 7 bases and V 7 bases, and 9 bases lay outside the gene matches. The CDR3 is CSGDQGAGQPQHF. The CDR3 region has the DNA TGCAGCGGTGATCAGGGGGCCGGACAGCCCCAGCATTTT.